Included here is one TCR beta chain sequence, with context. The antigen remains unidentified. These data are taken from a study of Tregs in tolerant kidney transplant recipients. Looked up from germline, CDR1 is SGDLS and CDR2 is YYNGEE. The length of the CDR3 is 14 residues. V lost 6 bases to trimming and J lost 1 base, with 12 bases between them. Unstimulated Tregs (CD4+CD25+CD127-) and CD4+CD25- non-Tregs were sorted from PBMCs. Libraries were prepared by immunoSEQ multiplex PCR; TCRdb keeps only in-frame clonotypes and omits some of them. The sample carries 80,000 to 90,000 clones, 90% to 95% recorded once. The study, taken as a whole, reports: Validation in larger populations is needed because few patients were studied.

Sequencing was done on a sample of CD8+ T cells from blood. The receptor comes from a human donor in good health. This chain links TRBV9 with TRBJ2-3; possible D gene TRBD2, 5 bases. The CDR3, as DNA: TGTGCCAGCACCACTAGTTCCGGCACAGATACGCAGTATTTT. Translation: CASTTSSGTDTQYF.